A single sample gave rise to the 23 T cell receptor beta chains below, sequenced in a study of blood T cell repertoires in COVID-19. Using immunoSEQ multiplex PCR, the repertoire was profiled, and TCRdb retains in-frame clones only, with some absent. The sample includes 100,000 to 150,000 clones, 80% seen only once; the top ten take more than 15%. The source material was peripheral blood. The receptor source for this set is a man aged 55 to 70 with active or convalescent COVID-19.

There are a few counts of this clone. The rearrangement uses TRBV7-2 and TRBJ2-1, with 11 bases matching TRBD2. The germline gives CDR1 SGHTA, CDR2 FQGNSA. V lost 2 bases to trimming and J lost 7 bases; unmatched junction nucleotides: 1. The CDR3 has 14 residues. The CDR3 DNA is TGTGCCAGCAGCTTATCTAGCGGGAGGAATGAGCAGTTCTTC. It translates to CASSLSSGRNEQFF.

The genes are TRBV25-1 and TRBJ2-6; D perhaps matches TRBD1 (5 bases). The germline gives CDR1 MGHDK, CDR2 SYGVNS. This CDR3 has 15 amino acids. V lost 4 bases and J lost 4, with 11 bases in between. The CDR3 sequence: CASSAPGFGANVLTF. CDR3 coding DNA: TGTGCCAGCAGTGCCCCAGGGTTCGGGGCCAACGTCCTGACTTTC. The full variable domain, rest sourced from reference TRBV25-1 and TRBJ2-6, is EADIYQTPRYLVIGTGKKITLECSQTMGHDKMYWYQQDPGMELHLIHYSYGVNSTEKGDLSSESTVSRIRTEHFPLTLESARPSHTSQYLCASSAPGFGANVLTFGAGSRLTVL.

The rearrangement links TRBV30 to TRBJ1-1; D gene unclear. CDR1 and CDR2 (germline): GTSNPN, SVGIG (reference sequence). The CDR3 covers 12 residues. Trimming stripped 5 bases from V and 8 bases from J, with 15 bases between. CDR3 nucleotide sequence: TGTGCCTGGGCCCAATCAAGGAGCGAAGCTTTCTTT. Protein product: CAWAQSRSEAFF.

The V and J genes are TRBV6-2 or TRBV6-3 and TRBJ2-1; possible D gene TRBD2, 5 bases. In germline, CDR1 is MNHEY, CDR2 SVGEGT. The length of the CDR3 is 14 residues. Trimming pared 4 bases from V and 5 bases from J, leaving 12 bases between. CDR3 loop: CASSFRGSHNEQFF. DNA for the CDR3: TGTGCCAGCAGTTTTAGAGGGAGCCACAATGAGCAGTTCTTC.

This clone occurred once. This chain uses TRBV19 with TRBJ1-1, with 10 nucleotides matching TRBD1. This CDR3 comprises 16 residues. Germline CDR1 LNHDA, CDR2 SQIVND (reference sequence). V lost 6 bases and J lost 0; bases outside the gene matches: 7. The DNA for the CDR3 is TGTGCCAGTAGGGACAGGGGGAAAAGAATGAACACTGAAGCTTTCTTT. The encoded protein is CASRDRGKRMNTEAFF. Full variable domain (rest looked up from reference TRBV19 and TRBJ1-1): DGGITQSPKYLFRKEGQNVTLSCEQNLNHDAMYWYRQDPGQGLRLIYYSQIVNDFQKGDIAEGYSVSREKKESFPLTVTSAQKNPTAFYLCASRDRGKRMNTEAFFGQGTRLTVV.

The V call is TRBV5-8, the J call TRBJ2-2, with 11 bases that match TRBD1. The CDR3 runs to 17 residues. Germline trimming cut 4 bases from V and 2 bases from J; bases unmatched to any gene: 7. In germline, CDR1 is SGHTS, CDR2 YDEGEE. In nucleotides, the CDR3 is TGTGCCAGCAGCATCGGACAGGGGGCGTTTAACACCGGGGAGCTGTTTTTT. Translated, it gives CASSIGQGAFNTGELFF.

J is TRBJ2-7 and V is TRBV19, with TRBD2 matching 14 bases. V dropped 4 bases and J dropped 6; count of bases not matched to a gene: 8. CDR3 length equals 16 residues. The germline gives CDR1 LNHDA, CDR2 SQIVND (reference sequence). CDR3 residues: CASSKTSGRGDAEQYF. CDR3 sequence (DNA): TGTGCCAGTAGTAAGACTAGCGGGAGGGGTGACGCCGAGCAGTACTTC.

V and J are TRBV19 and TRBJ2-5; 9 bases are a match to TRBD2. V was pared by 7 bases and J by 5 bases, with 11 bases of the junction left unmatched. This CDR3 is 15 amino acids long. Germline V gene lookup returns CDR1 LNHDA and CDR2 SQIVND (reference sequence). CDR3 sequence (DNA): TGTGCCAGTAAAGAGTGGCTAGCGGGAAGCGAGACCCAGTACTTC. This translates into CASKEWLAGSETQYF.

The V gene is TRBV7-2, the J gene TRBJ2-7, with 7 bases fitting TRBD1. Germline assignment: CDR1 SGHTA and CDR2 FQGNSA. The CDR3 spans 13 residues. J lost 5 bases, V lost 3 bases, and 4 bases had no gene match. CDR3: CASSFKGAHEQYF. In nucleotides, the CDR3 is TGTGCCAGCAGCTTTAAGGGGGCCCACGAGCAGTACTTC.

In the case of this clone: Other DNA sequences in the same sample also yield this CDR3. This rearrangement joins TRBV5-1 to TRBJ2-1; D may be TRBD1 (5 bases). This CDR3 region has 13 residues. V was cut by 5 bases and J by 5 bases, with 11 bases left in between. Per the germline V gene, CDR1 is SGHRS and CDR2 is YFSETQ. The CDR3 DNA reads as TGCGCCAGCAGTCTAGACAGTAACAATGAGCAGTTCTTC. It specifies CASSLDSNNEQFF.

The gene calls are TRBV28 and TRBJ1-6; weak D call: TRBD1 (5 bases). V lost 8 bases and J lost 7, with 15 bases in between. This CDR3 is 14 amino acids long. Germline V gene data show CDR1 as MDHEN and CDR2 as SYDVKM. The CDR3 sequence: CASRGDGGNSPLHF. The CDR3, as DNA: TGTGCCAGCCGGGGGGACGGGGGGAATTCACCCCTCCACTTT. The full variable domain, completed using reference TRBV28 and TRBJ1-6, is DVKVTQSSRYLVKRTGEKVFLECVQDMDHENMFWYRQDPGLGLRLIYFSYDVKMKEKGDIPEGYSVSREKKERFSLILESASTNQTSMYLCASRGDGGNSPLHFGNGTRLTVT.

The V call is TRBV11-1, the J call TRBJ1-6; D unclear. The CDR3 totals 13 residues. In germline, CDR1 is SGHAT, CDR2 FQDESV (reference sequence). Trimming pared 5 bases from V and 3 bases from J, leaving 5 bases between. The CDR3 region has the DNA TGTGCCAGCAGCCAACACTATAATTCACCCCTCCACTTT. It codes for CASSQHYNSPLHF.

CDR3 in DNA: TGTGCCAGCAGCCAGGCGGGAGGTAGGACAGATACGCAGTATTTT. Protein sequence: CASSQAGGRTDTQYF. The chain recombines TRBV3-1 (or the pseudogene TRBV3-2) with TRBJ2-3, with 8 bases lining up with TRBD2. This CDR3 region has 15 residues. CDR1 is LGHDT and CDR2 is YNNKEL in the germline V gene (reference sequence). The V segment lost 3 bases and the J segment 3 bases; nucleotides outside the gene matches: 5.

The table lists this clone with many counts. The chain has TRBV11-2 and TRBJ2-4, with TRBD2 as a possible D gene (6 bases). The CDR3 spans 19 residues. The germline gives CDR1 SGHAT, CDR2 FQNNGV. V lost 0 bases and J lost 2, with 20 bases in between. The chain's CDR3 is CASSLDPRGTRGSKNIQYF. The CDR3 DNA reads TGTGCCAGCAGCTTAGACCCTCGGGGGACCCGCGGGTCCAAAAACATTCAGTACTTC.

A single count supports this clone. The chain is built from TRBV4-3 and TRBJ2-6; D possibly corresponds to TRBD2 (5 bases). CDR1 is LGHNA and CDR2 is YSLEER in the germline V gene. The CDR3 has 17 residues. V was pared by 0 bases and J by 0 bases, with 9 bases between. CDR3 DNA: TGCGCCAGCAGCCAAGATCCGGGGAGCTCTGGGGCCAACGTCCTGACTTTC. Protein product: CASSQDPGSSGANVLTF.

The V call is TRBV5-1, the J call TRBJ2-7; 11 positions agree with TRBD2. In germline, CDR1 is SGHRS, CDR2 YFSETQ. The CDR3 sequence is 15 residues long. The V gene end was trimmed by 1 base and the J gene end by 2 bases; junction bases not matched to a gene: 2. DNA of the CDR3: TGCGCCAGCAGCTTGCCTAGCGGGGGGCCCTACGAGCAGTACTTC. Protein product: CASSLPSGGPYEQYF.

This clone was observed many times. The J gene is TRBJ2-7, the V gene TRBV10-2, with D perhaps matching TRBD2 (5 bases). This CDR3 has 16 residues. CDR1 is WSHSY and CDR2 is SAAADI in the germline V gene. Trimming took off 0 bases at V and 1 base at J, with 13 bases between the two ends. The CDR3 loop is CASSESGISGSYEQYF. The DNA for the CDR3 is TGCGCCAGCAGTGAGTCGGGGATTTCGGGGTCCTACGAGCAGTACTTC.

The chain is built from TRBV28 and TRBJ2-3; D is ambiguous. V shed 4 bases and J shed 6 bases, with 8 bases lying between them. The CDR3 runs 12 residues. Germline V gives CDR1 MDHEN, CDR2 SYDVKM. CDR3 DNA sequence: TGTGCCAGCAGTTCACGGGTGGATACGCAGTATTTT. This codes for CASSSRVDTQYF.

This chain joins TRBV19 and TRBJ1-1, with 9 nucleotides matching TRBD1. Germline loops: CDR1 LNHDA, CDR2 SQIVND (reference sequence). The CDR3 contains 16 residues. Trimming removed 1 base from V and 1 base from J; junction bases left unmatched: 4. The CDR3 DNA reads TGTGCCAGTAGTATAGTGGACAGGGGATGGAACACTGAAGCTTTCTTT. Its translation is CASSIVDRGWNTEAFF.

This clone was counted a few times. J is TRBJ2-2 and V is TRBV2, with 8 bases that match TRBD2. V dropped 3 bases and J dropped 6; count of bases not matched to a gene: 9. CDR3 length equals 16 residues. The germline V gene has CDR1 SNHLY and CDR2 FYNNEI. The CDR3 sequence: CASSDGTSFRSGELFF. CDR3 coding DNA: TGTGCCAGCAGTGACGGGACTAGTTTCAGGTCCGGGGAGCTGTTTTTT.

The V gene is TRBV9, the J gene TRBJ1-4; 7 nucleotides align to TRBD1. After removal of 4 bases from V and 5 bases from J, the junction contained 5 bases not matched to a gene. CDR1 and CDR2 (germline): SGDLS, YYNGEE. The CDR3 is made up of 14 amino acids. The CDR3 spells CASSRGLGNEKLFF. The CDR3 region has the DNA TGTGCCAGCAGCAGGGGGCTAGGGAATGAAAAACTGTTTTTT.

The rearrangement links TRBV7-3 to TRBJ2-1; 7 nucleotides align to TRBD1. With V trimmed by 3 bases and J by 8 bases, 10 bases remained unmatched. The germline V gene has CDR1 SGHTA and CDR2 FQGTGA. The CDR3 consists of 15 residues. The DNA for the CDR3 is TGTGCCAGCAGCTTGGTGACAGGGATTTGGGATGAGCAGTTCTTC. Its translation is CASSLVTGIWDEQFF.

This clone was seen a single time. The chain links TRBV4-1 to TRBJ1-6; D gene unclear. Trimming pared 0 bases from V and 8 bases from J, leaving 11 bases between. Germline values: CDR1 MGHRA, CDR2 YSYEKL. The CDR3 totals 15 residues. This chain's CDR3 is CASSQDHSSYSPLHF. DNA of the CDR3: TGCGCCAGCAGCCAAGACCACAGTTCCTATTCACCCCTCCACTTT.